The T cell receptor (beta chain) described here comes from a study of regulatory T cells in long-lasting Graves disease. Time point meaning: newly diagnosed GD, antithyroid drugs for less than 3 months. Generation of the TCR library employed RNA extracted from PBMCs. In its sample, this clonotype was seen many times. The CDR3 length is 15 residues. CDR1 is MNHEY, CDR2 SMNVEV, per germline (reference sequence). V dropped 5 bases and J dropped 5; count of bases not matched to a gene: 12. The authors built TCR beta libraries using iRepertoire HTBI primers and Arm-PCR of CDR3 regions. TCRdb re-derived calls from the multiplex PCR reads in MiXCR, one entry per CDR3 protein. The sample yields around 420,000 distinct CDR3 sequences, roughly 15% seen once.

This specimen consisted of peripheral blood mononuclear cells (PBMCs), obtained at new diagnosis, from a patient treated with antithyroid drugs. The chain couples TRBV27 to TRBJ2-7, with TRBD1 matching over 7 bases. This TCR derives from a female donor with Graves disease. The CDR3 protein is CASSIRQGSINEQYF. The CDR3 DNA is TGTGCCAGCAGTATTCGACAGGGAAGCATAAACGAGCAGTACTTC.